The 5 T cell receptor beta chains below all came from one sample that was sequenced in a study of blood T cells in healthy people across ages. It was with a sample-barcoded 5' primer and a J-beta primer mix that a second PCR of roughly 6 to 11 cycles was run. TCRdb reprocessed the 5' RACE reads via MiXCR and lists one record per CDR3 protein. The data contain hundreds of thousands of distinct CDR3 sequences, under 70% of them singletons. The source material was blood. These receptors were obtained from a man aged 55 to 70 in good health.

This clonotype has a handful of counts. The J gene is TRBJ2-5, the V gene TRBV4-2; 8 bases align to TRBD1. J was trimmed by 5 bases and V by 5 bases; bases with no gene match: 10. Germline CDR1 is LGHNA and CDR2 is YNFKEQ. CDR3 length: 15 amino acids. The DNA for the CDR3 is TGTGCCAGCAGCATACCAGCCAGGGGGCAGGAGACCCAGTACTTC. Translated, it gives CASSIPARGQETQYF.

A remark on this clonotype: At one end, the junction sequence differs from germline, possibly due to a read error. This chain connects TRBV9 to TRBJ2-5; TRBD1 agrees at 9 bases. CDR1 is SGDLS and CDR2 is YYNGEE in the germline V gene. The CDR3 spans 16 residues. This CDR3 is CASNVGDRVPQETQYF. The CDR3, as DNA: TGTGCCAGCAACGTAGGGGACAGGGTTCCCCAAGAGACCCAGTACTTC.

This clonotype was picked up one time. Here the CDR3 DNA reads TGTGCCAGCAGTAAGACTTCTCCCGAGCAGTACTTC. Translated: CASSKTSPEQYF. J is TRBJ2-5 and V is TRBV12-3 or TRBV12-4, with D uncertain. The end of the DNA is better explained by TRBJ2-7, so the J call may be wrong. This CDR3 is 12 amino acids long.

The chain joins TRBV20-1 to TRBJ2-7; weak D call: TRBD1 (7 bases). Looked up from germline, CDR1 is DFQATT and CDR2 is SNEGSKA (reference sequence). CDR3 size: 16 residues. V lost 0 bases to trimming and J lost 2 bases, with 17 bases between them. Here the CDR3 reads CSARDGGRGDPYEQYF. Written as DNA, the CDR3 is TGCAGTGCTAGAGATGGGGGCAGGGGGGACCCCTACGAGCAGTACTTC.

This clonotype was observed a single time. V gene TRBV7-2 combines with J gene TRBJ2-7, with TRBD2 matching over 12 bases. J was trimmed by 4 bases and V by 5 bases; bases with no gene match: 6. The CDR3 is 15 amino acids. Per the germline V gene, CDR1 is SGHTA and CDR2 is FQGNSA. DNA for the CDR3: TGTGCCAGCAGCATGACTAGCGGGAGTGGGTACGAGCAGTACTTC. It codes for CASSMTSGSGYEQYF.